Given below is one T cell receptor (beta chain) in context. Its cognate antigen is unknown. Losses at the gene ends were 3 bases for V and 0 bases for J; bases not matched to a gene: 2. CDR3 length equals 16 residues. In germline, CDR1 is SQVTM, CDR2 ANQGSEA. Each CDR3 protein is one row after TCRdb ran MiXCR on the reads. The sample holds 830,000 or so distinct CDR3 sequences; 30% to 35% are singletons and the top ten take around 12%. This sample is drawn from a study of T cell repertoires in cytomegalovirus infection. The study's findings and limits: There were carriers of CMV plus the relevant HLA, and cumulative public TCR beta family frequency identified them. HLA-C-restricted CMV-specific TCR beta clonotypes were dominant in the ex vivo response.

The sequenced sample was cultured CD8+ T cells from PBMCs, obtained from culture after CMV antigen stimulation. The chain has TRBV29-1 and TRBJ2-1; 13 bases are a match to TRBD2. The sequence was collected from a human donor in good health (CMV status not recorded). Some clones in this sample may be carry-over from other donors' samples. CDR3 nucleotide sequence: TGCAGCGTTGATACTAGCGGGGGGGTCTCCTACAATGAGCAGTTCTTC. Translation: CSVDTSGGVSYNEQFF.